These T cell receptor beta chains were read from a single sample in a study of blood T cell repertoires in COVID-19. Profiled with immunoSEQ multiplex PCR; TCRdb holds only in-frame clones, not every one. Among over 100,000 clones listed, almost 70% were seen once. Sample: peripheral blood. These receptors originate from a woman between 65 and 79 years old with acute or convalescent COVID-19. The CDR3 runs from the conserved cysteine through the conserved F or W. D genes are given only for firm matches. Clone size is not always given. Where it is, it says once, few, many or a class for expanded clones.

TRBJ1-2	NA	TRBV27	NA	CASSSHRVGGYTF	TGTGCCAGCAGTTCTCACAGGGTGGGAGGCTACACCTTC
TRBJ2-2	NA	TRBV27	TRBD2	CASSLISGRTNTGELFF	TGTGCCAGCAGTTTAATTAGCGGGAGAACGAACACCGGGGAGCTGTTTTTT
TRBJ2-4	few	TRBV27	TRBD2	CASSSRGGAKNIQYF	TGTGCCAGCAGTTCCCGGGGAGGGGCCAAAAACATTCAGTACTTC
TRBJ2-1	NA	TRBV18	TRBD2	CASSPASGLAGIDEQFF	TGTGCCAGCTCACCAGCGTCAGGACTAGCGGGAATAGATGAGCAGTTCTTC
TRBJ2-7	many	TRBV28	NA	CASSFHLAELTYEQYF	TGTGCCAGCAGTTTCCACTTAGCGGAACTTACTTACGAGCAGTACTTC
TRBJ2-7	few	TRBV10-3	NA	CASPPRGNYEQYF	TGTGCCAGCCCTCCTAGAGGGAACTACGAGCAGTACTTC
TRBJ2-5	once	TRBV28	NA	CASSLNAPTTKETQYF	TGTGCCAGCAGTTTAAACGCTCCAACTACAAAAGAGACCCAGTACTTC
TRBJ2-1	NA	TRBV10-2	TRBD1	CASSEGTGAGNEQFF	TGCGCCAGCAGTGAGGGGACAGGGGCGGGGAATGAGCAGTTCTTC
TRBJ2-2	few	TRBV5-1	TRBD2	CASSSGTTYTGELFF	TGCGCCAGCAGCTCCGGGACTACCTACACCGGGGAGCTGTTTTTT
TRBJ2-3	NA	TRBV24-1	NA	CATSDLHGGGADTQYF	TGTGCCACCAGTGATTTGCATGGGGGCGGAGCAGATACGCAGTATTTT
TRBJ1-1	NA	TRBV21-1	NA	CASSKLWTGRPVNTEAFF	TGTGCCAGCAGCAAACTGTGGACAGGGCGACCCGTGAACACTGAAGCTTTCTTT
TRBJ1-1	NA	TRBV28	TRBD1	CASRLPGQYTEAFF	TGTGCCAGCAGGCTACCGGGACAGTACACTGAAGCTTTCTTT
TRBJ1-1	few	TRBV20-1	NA	CSALGGTEAFF	TGCAGTGCCCTCGGTGGCACTGAAGCTTTCTTT
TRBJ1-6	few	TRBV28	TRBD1	CASSPGDRRGSPLHF	TGTGCCAGCAGCCCCGGGGACAGGCGGGGGTCACCCCTCCACTTT